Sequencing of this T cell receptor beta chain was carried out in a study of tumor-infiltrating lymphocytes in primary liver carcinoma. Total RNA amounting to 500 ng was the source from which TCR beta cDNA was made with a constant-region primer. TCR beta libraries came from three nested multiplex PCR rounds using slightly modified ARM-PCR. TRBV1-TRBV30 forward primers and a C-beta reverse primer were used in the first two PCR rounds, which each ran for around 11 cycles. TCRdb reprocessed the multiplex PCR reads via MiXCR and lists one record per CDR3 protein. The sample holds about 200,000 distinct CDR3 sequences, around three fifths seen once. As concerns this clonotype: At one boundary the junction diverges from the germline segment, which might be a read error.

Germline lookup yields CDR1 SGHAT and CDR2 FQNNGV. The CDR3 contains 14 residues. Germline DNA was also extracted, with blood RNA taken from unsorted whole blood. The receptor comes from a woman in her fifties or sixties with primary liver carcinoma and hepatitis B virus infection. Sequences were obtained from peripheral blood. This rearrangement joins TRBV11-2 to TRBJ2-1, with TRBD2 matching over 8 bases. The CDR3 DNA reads TGTGCCAGCAGCGCACTAGCGGCAAACAATGAGCATTTCTTT. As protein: CASSALAANNEHFF.